Sequencing of this T cell receptor (delta chain) was carried out in a study of γδ T cells in repeated Plasmodium falciparum infection. Study at large: Over about 610 days, donors received four mosquito-bite P. falciparum NF54 infections. Study results and limitations: Vdelta2-negative gammadelta repertoires appeared less diverse and less shared in Malian than Australian children.

In its sample, this clone was seen many times. Antigen specificity is unknown. TCRdb assigns this DNA the protein of a much larger clone, which departs from its translation at residue 11; this likely reflects a read error, and the protein shown comes from translating the DNA. The V end was cut by 0 bases, the J end by 0 bases, with 25 bases between. Germline V gene data show CDR1 as GEAIGNYY and CDR2 as EKD. The CDR3 spans 20 residues. Sequencing covered both gamma and delta TCR chains per sample. TCRdb fed the multiplex PCR reads into CATT to redo clone calling. The data hold roughly 90,000 delta-chain clones, with more than 1.4% observed a single time. Bulk repertoires came from Vgamma9/Vdelta2+ or Vdelta2-negative gammadelta T cells flow-sorted from PBMC.

The genes are TRDV2 and TRDJ1; the D gene is possibly TRDD3 (5 bases). Sample: gamma-delta T cells from blood. The TCR originated in a pool of human donors (malaria-infected and uninfected, not separated). The CDR3: CACDTVKGTSGISYTDKLIF. CDR3 bases: TGTGCCTGTGACACCGTGAAGGGGACTTCAGGGATCTCGTACACCGATAAACTCATCTTT.